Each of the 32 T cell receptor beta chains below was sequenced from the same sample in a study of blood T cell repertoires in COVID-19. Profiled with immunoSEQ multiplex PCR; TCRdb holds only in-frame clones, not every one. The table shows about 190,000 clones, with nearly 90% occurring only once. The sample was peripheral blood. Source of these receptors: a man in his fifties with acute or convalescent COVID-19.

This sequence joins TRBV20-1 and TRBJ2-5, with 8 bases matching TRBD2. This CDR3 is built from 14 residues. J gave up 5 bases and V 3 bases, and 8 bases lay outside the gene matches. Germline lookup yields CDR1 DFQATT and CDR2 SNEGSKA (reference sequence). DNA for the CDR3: TGCAGTGCTAGTCGGACTAGCATAGGTGAGACCCAGTACTTC. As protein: CSASRTSIGETQYF.

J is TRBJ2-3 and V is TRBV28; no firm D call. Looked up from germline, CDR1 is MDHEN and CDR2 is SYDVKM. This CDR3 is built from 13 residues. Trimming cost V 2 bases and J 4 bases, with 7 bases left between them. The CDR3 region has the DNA TGTGCCAGCAGTTTAGTGGAGCCAGATACGCAGTATTTT. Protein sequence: CASSLVEPDTQYF.

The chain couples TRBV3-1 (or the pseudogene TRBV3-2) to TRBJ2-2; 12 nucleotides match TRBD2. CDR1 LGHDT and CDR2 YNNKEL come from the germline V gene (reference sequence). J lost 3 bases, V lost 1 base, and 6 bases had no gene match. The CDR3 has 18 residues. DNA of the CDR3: TGTGCCAGCAGCCAAGGGGCTAGCGGGGGGGCCTACACCGGGGAGCTGTTTTTT. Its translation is CASSQGASGGAYTGELFF.

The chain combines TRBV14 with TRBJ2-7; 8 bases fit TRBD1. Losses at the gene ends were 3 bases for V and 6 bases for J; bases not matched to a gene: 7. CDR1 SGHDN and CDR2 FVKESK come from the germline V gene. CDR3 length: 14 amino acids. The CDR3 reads CASSQVMTGVEQYF. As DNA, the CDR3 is TGTGCCAGCAGCCAGGTCATGACAGGGGTCGAGCAGTACTTC.

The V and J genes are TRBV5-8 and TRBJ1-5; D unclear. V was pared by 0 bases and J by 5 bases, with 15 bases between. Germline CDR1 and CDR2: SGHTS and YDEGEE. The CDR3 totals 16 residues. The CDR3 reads CASSLDTGIGYQPQHF. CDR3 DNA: TGTGCCAGCAGCTTGGACACGGGGATAGGCTATCAGCCCCAGCATTTT.

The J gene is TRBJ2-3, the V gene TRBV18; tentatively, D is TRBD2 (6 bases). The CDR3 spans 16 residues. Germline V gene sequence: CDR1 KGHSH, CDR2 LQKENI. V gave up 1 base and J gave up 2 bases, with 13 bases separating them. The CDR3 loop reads CASSPLLATYTDTQYF. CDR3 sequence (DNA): TGTGCCAGCTCACCACTACTAGCCACGTACACAGATACGCAGTATTTT.

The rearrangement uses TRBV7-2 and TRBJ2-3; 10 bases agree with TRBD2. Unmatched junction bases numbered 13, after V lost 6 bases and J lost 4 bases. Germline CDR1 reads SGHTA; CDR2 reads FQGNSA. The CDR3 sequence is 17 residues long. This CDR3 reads CASSRSGGHPTADTQYF. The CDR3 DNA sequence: TGTGCCAGCAGTCGTAGCGGGGGGCACCCCACCGCAGATACGCAGTATTTT.

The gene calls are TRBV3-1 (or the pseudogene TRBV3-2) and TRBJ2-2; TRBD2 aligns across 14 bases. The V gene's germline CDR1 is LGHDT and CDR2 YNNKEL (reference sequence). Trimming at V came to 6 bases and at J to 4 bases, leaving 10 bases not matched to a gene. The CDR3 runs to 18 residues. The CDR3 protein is CASRGTTSGRAGTGELFF. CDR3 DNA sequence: TGTGCCAGCAGGGGAACGACTAGCGGGAGGGCCGGCACCGGGGAGCTGTTTTTT.

The CDR3 loop reads CASSLVVGVRTDTQYF. CDR3 DNA sequence: TGCGCCAGCAGCTTGGTGGTGGGAGTCCGGACAGATACGCAGTATTTT. The V gene is TRBV5-1, the J gene TRBJ2-3, with a tentative D call TRBD2 (5 bases). V dropped 0 bases and J dropped 3 bases, with 14 bases sitting between them. The CDR3 has 16 residues. Germline V gives CDR1 SGHRS, CDR2 YFSETQ.

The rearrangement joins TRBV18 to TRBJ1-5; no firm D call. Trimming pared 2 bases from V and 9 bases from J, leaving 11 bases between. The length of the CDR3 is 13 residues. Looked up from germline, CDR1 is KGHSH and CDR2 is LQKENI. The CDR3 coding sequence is TGTGCCAGCTCACCAGCGGATCGGGGGCCCCAGCATTTT. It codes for CASSPADRGPQHF.

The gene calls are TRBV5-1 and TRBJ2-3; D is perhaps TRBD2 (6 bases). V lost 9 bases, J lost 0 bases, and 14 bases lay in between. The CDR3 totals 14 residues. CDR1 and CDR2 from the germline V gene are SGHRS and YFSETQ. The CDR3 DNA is TGCGCCACCTCCCTCGGAGGGAGCACAGATACGCAGTATTTT. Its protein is CATSLGGSTDTQYF. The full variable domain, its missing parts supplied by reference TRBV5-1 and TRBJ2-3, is KAGVTQTPRYLIKTRGQQVTLSCSPISGHRSVSWYQQTPGQGLQFLFEYFSETQRNKGNFPGRFSGRQFSNSRSEMNVSTLELGDSALYLCATSLGGSTDTQYFGPGTRLTVL.

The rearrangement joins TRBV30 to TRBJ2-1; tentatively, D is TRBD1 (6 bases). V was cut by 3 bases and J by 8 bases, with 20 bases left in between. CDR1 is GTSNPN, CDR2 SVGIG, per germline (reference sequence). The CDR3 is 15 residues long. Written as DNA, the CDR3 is TGTGCCTGGAGCTACCGGGACACCTTCGGAGATGAGCAGTTCTTC. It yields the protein CAWSYRDTFGDEQFF.

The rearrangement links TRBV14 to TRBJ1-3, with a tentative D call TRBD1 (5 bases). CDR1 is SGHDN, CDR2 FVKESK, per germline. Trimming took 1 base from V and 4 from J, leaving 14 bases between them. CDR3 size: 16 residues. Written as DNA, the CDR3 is TGTGCCAGCAGCCAAGTCCCTAGGACACTAGGAAACACCATATATTTT. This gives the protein CASSQVPRTLGNTIYF.

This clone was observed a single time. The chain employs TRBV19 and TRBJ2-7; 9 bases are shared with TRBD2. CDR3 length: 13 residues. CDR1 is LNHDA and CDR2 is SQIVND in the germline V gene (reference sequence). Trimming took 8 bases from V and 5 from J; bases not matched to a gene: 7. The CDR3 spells CASRGGLANEQYF. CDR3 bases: TGTGCCAGTCGTGGGGGACTAGCTAACGAGCAGTACTTC.

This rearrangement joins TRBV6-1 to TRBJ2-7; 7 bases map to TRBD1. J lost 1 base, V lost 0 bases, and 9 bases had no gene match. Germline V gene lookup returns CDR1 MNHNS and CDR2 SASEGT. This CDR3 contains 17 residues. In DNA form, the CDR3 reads TGTGCCAGCAGTGAAGCGAGGAGGACAGGAAGATCCTACGAGCAGTACTTC. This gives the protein CASSEARRTGRSYEQYF.

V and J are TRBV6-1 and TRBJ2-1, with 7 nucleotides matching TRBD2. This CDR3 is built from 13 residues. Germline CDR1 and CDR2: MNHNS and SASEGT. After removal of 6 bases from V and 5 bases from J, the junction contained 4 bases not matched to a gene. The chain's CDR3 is CASSASGNNEQFF. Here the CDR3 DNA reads TGTGCCAGCAGCGCTAGCGGTAACAATGAGCAGTTCTTC.

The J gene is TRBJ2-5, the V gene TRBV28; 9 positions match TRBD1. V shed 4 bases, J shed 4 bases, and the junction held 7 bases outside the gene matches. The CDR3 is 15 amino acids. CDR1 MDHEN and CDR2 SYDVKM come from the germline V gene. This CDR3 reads CASSSPGTGLETQYF. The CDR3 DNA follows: TGTGCCAGCAGTTCCCCCGGGACAGGGTTAGAGACCCAGTACTTC.

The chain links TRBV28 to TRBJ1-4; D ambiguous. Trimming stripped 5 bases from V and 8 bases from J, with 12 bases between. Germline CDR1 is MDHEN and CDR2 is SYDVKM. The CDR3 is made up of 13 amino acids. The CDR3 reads CASSGSDEEKLFF. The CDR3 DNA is TGTGCCAGCAGTGGGAGTGATGAGGAAAAACTGTTTTTT.

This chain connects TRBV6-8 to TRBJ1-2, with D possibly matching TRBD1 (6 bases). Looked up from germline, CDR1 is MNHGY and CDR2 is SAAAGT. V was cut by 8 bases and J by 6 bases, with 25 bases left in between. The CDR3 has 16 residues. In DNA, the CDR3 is TGTGCCAGCCCTCATAGGGATGACAGGTTGACTCATGGCTACACCTTC. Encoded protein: CASPHRDDRLTHGYTF.

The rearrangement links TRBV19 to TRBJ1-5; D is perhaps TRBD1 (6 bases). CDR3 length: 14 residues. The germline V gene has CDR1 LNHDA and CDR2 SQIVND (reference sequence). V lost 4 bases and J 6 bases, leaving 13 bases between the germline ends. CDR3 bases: TGTGCCAGTAGTAGAATACAGGGATTTCAGCCCCAGCATTTT. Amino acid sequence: CASSRIQGFQPQHF.

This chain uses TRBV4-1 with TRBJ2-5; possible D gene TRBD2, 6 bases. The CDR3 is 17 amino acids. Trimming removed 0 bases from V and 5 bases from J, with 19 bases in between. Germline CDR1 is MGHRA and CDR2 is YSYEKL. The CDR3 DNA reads TGCGCCAGCAGCCAAGATGGCGGACCGGGAGCCGGGGAGACCCAGTACTTC. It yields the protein CASSQDGGPGAGETQYF.

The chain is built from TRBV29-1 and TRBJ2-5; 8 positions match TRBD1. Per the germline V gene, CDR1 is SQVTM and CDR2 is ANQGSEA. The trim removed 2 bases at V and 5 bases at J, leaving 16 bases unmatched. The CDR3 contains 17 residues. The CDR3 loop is CSVEPSFGQGRRETQYF. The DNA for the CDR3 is TGCAGCGTTGAACCCTCGTTCGGACAGGGAAGAAGGGAGACCCAGTACTTC. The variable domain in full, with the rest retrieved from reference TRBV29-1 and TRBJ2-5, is SAVISQKPSRDICQRGTSLTIQCQVDSQVTMMFWYRQQPGQSLTLIATANQGSEATYESGFVIDKFPISRPNLTFSTLTVSNMSPEDSSIYLCSVEPSFGQGRRETQYFGPGTRLLVL.

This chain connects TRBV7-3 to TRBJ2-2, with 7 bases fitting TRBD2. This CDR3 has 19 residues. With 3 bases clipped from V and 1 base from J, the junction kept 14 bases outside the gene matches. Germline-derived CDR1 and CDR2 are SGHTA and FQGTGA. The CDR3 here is CASSFTGFSGGENTGELFF. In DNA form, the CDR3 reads TGTGCCAGCAGCTTCACAGGCTTTTCGGGGGGAGAGAACACCGGGGAGCTGTTTTTT.

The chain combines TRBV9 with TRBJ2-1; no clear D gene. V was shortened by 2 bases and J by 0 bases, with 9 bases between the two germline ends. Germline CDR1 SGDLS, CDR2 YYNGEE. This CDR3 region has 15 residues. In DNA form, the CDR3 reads TGTGCCAGCAGCGTTGGTGCGAGCTCCTACAATGAGCAGTTCTTC. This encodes CASSVGASSYNEQFF.

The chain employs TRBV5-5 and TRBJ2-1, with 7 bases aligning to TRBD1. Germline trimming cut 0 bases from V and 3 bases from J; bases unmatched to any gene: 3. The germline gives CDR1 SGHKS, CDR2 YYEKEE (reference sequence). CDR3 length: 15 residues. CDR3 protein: CASSLATGVYNEQFF. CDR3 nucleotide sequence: TGTGCCAGCAGCTTGGCAACAGGGGTCTACAATGAGCAGTTCTTC.

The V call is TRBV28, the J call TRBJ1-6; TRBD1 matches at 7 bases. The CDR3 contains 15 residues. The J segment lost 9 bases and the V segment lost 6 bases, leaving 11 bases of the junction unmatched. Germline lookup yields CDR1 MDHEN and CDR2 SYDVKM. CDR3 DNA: TGTGCCAGCAGCACCGAGGGACAGAAATCTTCACCCCTCCACTTT. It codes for CASSTEGQKSSPLHF.

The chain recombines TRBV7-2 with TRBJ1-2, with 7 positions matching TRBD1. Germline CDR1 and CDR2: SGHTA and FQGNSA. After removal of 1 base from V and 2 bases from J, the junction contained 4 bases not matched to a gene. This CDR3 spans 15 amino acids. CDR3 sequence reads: CASSLGTRGNYGYTF. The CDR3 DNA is TGTGCCAGCAGCTTAGGAACCAGGGGGAACTATGGCTACACCTTC.

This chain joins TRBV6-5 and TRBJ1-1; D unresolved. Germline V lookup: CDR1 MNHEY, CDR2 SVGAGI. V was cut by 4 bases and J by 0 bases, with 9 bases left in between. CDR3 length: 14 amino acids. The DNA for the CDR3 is TGTGCCAGCAGTTCGGGAGGCATGAACACTGAAGCTTTCTTT. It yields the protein CASSSGGMNTEAFF.

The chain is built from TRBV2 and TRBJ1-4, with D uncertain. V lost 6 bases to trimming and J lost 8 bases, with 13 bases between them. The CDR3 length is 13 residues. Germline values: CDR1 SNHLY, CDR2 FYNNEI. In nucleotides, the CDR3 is TGTGCCAGCAGCCCCGGGGATTGGGAAAAACTGTTTTTT. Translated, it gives CASSPGDWEKLFF.

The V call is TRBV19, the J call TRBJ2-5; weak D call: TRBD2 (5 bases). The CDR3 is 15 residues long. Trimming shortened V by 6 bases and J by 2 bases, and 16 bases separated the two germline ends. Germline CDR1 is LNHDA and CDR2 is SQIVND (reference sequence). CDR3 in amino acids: CASRSGLWQQETQYF. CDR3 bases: TGTGCCAGTAGATCAGGACTCTGGCAGCAAGAGACCCAGTACTTC.

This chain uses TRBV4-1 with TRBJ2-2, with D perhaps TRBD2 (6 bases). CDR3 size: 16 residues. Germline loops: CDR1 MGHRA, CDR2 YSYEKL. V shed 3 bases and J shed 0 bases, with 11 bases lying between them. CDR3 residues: CASSQRGTSNTGELFF. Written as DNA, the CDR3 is TGCGCCAGCAGCCAGCGGGGCACATCGAACACCGGGGAGCTGTTTTTT.

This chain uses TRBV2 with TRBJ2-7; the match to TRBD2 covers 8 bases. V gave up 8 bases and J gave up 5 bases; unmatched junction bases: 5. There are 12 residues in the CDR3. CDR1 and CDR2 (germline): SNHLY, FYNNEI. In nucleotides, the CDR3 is TGTGCCAGCTTCCGGGAGGGCCACGAGCAGTACTTC. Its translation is CASFREGHEQYF.